The rows below give T cell receptor beta chains drawn from one sample of a study of CD8 T cells in Susac syndrome. Using its own MiXCR run on the immunoSEQ multiplex PCR reads, TCRdb lists one record per CDR3 protein. Here the sample spans roughly 200,000 distinct CDR3 sequences, about 95% being singletons. The material sequenced was CD4+ T cells from PBMCs. These receptors were collected from a human donor in good health. Each CDR3 is given with its conserved first and last residue. The D gene is left open where the match is weak. Expanded clones are given a class, and other clones once, few, many or no size at all.

clone size: .; D gene: .; J gene: TRBJ2-3; V gene: TRBV20-1; CDR3 protein: CSARVARGRTDTQYF; CDR3 DNA: TGCAGTGCTAGAGTCGCTCGTGGGCGCACAGATACGCAGTATTTT
clone size: .; D gene: .; J gene: TRBJ1-1; V gene: TRBV30; CDR3 protein: CAWSLEGNTEAFF; CDR3 DNA: TGTGCCTGGAGCCTGGAGGGGAACACTGAAGCTTTCTTT
clone size: .; D gene: .; J gene: TRBJ1-4; V gene: TRBV30; CDR3 protein: CAWSLESGKLFF; CDR3 DNA: TGTGCCTGGAGTTTAGAGTCAGGAAAACTGTTTTTT
clone size: .; D gene: TRBD2; J gene: TRBJ2-7; V gene: TRBV7-9; CDR3 protein: CASRLSGSSYEQYF; CDR3 DNA: TGTGCCAGCAGACTTAGCGGGAGTTCCTACGAGCAGTACTTC
clone size: .; D gene: .; J gene: TRBJ1-2; V gene: TRBV4-1; CDR3 protein: CASSQEVGQYGYTF; CDR3 DNA: TGCGCCAGCAGCCAAGAAGTGGGCCAATATGGCTACACCTTC
clone size: .; D gene: .; J gene: TRBJ1-1; V gene: TRBV5-4; CDR3 protein: CASSVGSQNTEAFF; CDR3 DNA: TGTGCCAGCAGCGTCGGGTCTCAGAACACTGAAGCTTTCTTT
clone size: .; D gene: TRBD1; J gene: TRBJ1-3; V gene: TRBV20-1; CDR3 protein: CSAREAQGTNTIYF; CDR3 DNA: TGCAGTGCTAGAGAAGCACAGGGGACAAACACCATATATTTT
clone size: .; D gene: .; J gene: TRBJ2-7; V gene: TRBV20-1; CDR3 protein: CSAWGGDYEQYF; CDR3 DNA: TGCAGTGCTTGGGGCGGGGACTACGAGCAGTACTTC
clone size: .; D gene: .; J gene: TRBJ2-7; V gene: TRBV5-4; CDR3 protein: CASSLDYAYEQYF; CDR3 DNA: TGTGCCAGCAGCCTGGACTACGCCTACGAGCAGTACTTC
clone size: .; D gene: .; J gene: TRBJ2-3; V gene: TRBV9; CDR3 protein: CASSPPGRRGNTQYF; CDR3 DNA: TGTGCCAGCAGCCCCCCGGGACGGAGAGGTAACACGCAGTATTTT
clone size: few; D gene: TRBD1; J gene: TRBJ2-1; V gene: TRBV11-2; CDR3 protein: CASSLVVGQGNTYNEQFF; CDR3 DNA: TGTGCCAGCAGCTTAGTCGTGGGACAGGGTAACACCTACAATGAGCAGTTCTTC
clone size: .; D gene: TRBD2; J gene: TRBJ2-1; V gene: TRBV29-1; CDR3 protein: CSVVGGLPIPQQFF; CDR3 DNA: TGCAGCGTGGTGGGGGGACTACCAATTCCGCAGCAGTTCTTC
clone size: .; D gene: TRBD1; J gene: TRBJ1-1; V gene: TRBV20-1; CDR3 protein: CSARRQGAPEAFF; CDR3 DNA: TGCAGTGCTAGGCGACAGGGGGCCCCTGAAGCTTTCTTT
clone size: .; D gene: TRBD1; J gene: TRBJ1-1; V gene: TRBV29-1; CDR3 protein: CSGTGQGTVTEAFF; CDR3 DNA: TGCAGCGGTACTGGACAGGGAACGGTAACTGAAGCTTTCTTT
clone size: .; D gene: .; J gene: TRBJ2-7; V gene: TRBV23-1; CDR3 protein: CASSQRGDRAYEQYF; CDR3 DNA: TGCGCCAGCAGTCAAAGGGGAGACAGAGCTTACGAGCAGTACTTC
clone size: .; D gene: .; J gene: TRBJ1-2; V gene: TRBV29-1; CDR3 protein: CSVDDRANYGYTF; CDR3 DNA: TGCAGCGTTGACGACAGAGCTAACTATGGCTACACCTTC
clone size: .; D gene: .; J gene: TRBJ2-1; V gene: TRBV24-1; CDR3 protein: CATSDLSDWGRNEQFF; CDR3 DNA: TGTGCCACCAGTGATTTATCGGACTGGGGGCGCAATGAGCAGTTCTTC
clone size: .; D gene: TRBD2; J gene: TRBJ2-1; V gene: TRBV6-4; CDR3 protein: CASSRLAGNEQFF; CDR3 DNA: TGTGCCAGCAGCCGACTAGCGGGCAATGAGCAGTTCTTC
clone size: .; D gene: .; J gene: TRBJ1-1; V gene: TRBV7-2; CDR3 protein: CASSLRLSALLGATNTEAFF; CDR3 DNA: TGTGCCAGCAGCTTGAGGCTCTCGGCACTCCTCGGGGCCACGAACACTGAAGCTTTCTTT
clone size: .; D gene: TRBD1; J gene: TRBJ2-5; V gene: TRBV20-1; CDR3 protein: CSAREWDRDKTQYF; CDR3 DNA: TGCAGTGCTAGAGAATGGGACAGGGATAAGACCCAGTACTTC
clone size: .; D gene: TRBD2; J gene: TRBJ2-1; V gene: TRBV12-3/TRBV12-4; CDR3 protein: CASSPLGGSGSPTGSYNEQFF; CDR3 DNA: TGTGCCAGCAGTCCACTGGGGGGTAGCGGGAGTCCCACCGGCTCCTACAATGAGCAGTTCTTC
clone size: .; D gene: TRBD1; J gene: TRBJ2-5; V gene: TRBV29-1; CDR3 protein: CSLGQQGAGETQYF; CDR3 DNA: TGCAGCTTGGGTCAGCAGGGGGCGGGGGAGACCCAGTACTTC
clone size: .; D gene: .; J gene: TRBJ1-1; V gene: TRBV20-1; CDR3 protein: CSANMNTEAFF; CDR3 DNA: TGCAGTGCTAACATGAACACTGAAGCTTTCTTT
clone size: .; D gene: TRBD2; J gene: TRBJ2-1; V gene: TRBV24-1; CDR3 protein: CATSLTSGSGNEQFF; CDR3 DNA: TGTGCCACCAGCCTGACTAGCGGGAGTGGGAATGAGCAGTTCTTC
clone size: .; D gene: TRBD2; J gene: TRBJ2-7; V gene: TRBV20-1; CDR3 protein: CSARDGSSGTYEQYF; CDR3 DNA: TGCAGTGCTAGAGATGGGTCTAGCGGGACGTACGAGCAGTACTTC
clone size: .; D gene: TRBD2; J gene: TRBJ2-3; V gene: TRBV28; CDR3 protein: CASSRGLAGVTDTQYF; CDR3 DNA: TGTGCCAGCAGCCGTGGACTAGCGGGGGTAACAGATACGCAGTATTTT
clone size: .; D gene: TRBD1; J gene: TRBJ2-1; V gene: TRBV6-2/TRBV6-3; CDR3 protein: CASSLGTGALF; CDR3 DNA: TGTGCCAGCAGTCTCGGGACAGGCGCCCTCTTC
clone size: .; D gene: .; J gene: TRBJ2-1; V gene: TRBV30; CDR3 protein: CAWSVRSGYNEQFF; CDR3 DNA: TGTGCCTGGAGTGTACGCAGTGGCTACAATGAGCAGTTCTTC
clone size: .; D gene: .; J gene: TRBJ2-7; V gene: TRBV19; CDR3 protein: CASSPGDRNYEQYF; CDR3 DNA: TGTGCCAGTAGTCCAGGGGACCGAAACTACGAGCAGTACTTC
clone size: .; D gene: .; J gene: TRBJ1-1; V gene: TRBV28; CDR3 protein: CASSLNLEAFF; CDR3 DNA: TGTGCCAGCAGTTTAAACCTTGAAGCTTTCTTT
clone size: once; D gene: TRBD1; J gene: TRBJ1-1; V gene: TRBV5-4; CDR3 protein: CATLDRVGAPEAFF; CDR3 DNA: TGTGCCACCCTAGACAGGGTGGGTGCCCCTGAAGCTTTCTTT
clone size: .; D gene: .; J gene: TRBJ2-1; V gene: TRBV5-4; CDR3 protein: CASSEGLRRAYNEQFF; CDR3 DNA: TGTGCCAGCAGCGAGGGACTCCGACGAGCCTACAATGAGCAGTTCTTC
clone size: .; D gene: .; J gene: TRBJ2-7; V gene: TRBV4-2; CDR3 protein: CASSQARGYEQYF; CDR3 DNA: TGTGCCAGCAGCCAAGCGCGGGGCTACGAGCAGTACTTC
clone size: .; D gene: .; J gene: TRBJ2-1; V gene: TRBV30; CDR3 protein: CAWSHRYEQFF; CDR3 DNA: TGTGCCTGGAGTCATCGCTATGAGCAGTTCTTC
clone size: .; D gene: .; J gene: TRBJ2-2; V gene: TRBV18; CDR3 protein: CASSPRIDTGELFF; CDR3 DNA: TGTGCCAGCTCACCAAGGATCGACACCGGGGAGCTGTTTTTT
clone size: .; D gene: .; J gene: TRBJ2-3; V gene: TRBV5-4; CDR3 protein: CASSLGLQGPSTDTQYF; CDR3 DNA: TGTGCCAGCAGCTTGGGGTTGCAGGGGCCTAGCACAGATACGCAGTATTTT
clone size: .; D gene: .; J gene: TRBJ2-7; V gene: TRBV20-1; CDR3 protein: CSARPPGLEGEQYF; CDR3 DNA: TGCAGTGCTAGACCCCCGGGCCTAGAGGGAGAGCAGTACTTC
clone size: .; D gene: .; J gene: TRBJ1-5; V gene: TRBV29-1; CDR3 protein: CSEKGRNQPQHF; CDR3 DNA: TGCAGCGAGAAAGGCCGCAATCAGCCCCAGCATTTT
clone size: .; D gene: .; J gene: TRBJ2-4; V gene: TRBV7-2; CDR3 protein: CASSFRFGDIQYF; CDR3 DNA: TGTGCCAGCAGCTTCAGGTTTGGAGACATTCAGTACTTC
clone size: .; D gene: TRBD1; J gene: TRBJ2-3; V gene: TRBV25-1; CDR3 protein: CASSGGQGSYF; CDR3 DNA: TGTGCCAGCAGTGGGGGACAGGGTTCGTATTTT
clone size: .; D gene: TRBD2; J gene: TRBJ2-1; V gene: TRBV12-3/TRBV12-4; CDR3 protein: CASSPTSGVEQFF; CDR3 DNA: TGTGCCAGCAGTCCGACTAGCGGGGTCGAGCAGTTCTTC
clone size: .; D gene: TRBD1; J gene: TRBJ2-1; V gene: TRBV12-3/TRBV12-4; CDR3 protein: CASNFRTGSNEQFF; CDR3 DNA: TGTGCCAGCAACTTCCGGACAGGGAGCAATGAGCAGTTCTTC
clone size: once; D gene: .; J gene: TRBJ1-3; V gene: TRBV30; CDR3 protein: CAWSGQNKHLAIYF; CDR3 DNA: TGTGCCTGGAGTGGACAGAATAAACACCTCGCCATATATTTT
clone size: .; D gene: TRBD2; J gene: TRBJ2-2; V gene: TRBV7-2; CDR3 protein: CASSLAREAGELFF; CDR3 DNA: TGTGCCAGCAGCTTAGCGCGGGAGGCCGGGGAGCTGTTTTTT
clone size: .; D gene: .; J gene: TRBJ2-3; V gene: TRBV14; CDR3 protein: CASSQDSGASTDTQYF; CDR3 DNA: TGTGCCAGCAGCCAGGACAGCGGGGCTAGCACAGATACGCAGTATTTT
clone size: .; D gene: TRBD2; J gene: TRBJ2-1; V gene: TRBV7-9; CDR3 protein: CASSSTSTHEQFF; CDR3 DNA: TGTGCCAGCAGCTCGACTAGCACGCATGAGCAGTTCTTC
clone size: .; D gene: .; J gene: TRBJ2-7; V gene: TRBV2; CDR3 protein: CASCSQGVWEQYF; CDR3 DNA: TGTGCCAGCTGCTCCCAGGGTGTGTGGGAGCAGTACTTC
clone size: .; D gene: .; J gene: TRBJ2-3; V gene: TRBV20-1; CDR3 protein: CSARDTGRDTQYF; CDR3 DNA: TGCAGTGCTCGGGACACAGGGCGGGATACGCAGTATTTT
clone size: .; D gene: .; J gene: TRBJ1-4; V gene: TRBV2; CDR3 protein: CASSDPNEKLFF; CDR3 DNA: TGTGCCAGCAGTGACCCGAATGAAAAACTGTTTTTT